One T cell receptor beta chain is described in this entry. Per the study methods: Using reference gene primer amplification, nucleated cell counts were estimated. This table comes from immunoSEQ multiplex PCR, and its TCRdb copy is limited to in-frame clones, with some not included. V and J calls plus clone size are reproduced from that table; the DNA served to infer D and trimming. The table lists about 94,000 clones, roughly 80% of them singletons. The entry originates in a study of blood T cell repertoires in COVID-19. Looking at the study overall: T cells, B-cell-depleted T cells, or PBMCs provided the cDNA or gDNA that served as material.

The CDR3 extends over 16 amino acids. Trimming shortened V by 5 bases and J by 3 bases, and 21 bases separated the two germline ends. Per the germline V gene, CDR1 is SGHRS and CDR2 is YFSETQ. The V gene is TRBV5-1, the J gene TRBJ2-7, with D possibly matching TRBD2 (6 bases). Sequencing input: peripheral blood. The sequence derives from a man aged 55 to 70 with acute or convalescent COVID-19. The CDR3 nucleotides read TGCGCCAGCAGTGACGTCCGGGCGGGAACTAACTACGAGCAGTACTTC. It encodes CASSDVRAGTNYEQYF. The variable domain in full, with the rest retrieved from reference TRBV5-1 and TRBJ2-7, is KAGVTQTPRYLIKTRGQQVTLSCSPISGHRSVSWYQQTPGQGLQFLFEYFSETQRNKGNFPGRFSGRQFSNSRSEMNVSTLELGDSALYLCASSDVRAGTNYEQYFGPGTRLTVT.